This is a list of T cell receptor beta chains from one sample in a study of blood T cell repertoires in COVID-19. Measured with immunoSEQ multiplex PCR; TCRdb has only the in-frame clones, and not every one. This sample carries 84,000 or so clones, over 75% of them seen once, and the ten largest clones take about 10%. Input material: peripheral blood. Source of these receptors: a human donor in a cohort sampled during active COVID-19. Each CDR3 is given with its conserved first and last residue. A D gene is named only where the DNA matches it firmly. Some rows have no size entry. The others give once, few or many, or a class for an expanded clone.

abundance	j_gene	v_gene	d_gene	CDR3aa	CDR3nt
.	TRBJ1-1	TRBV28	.	CASRDTQVTEAFF	TGTGCCAGCAGGGACACCCAGGTCACTGAAGCTTTCTTT
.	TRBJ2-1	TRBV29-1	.	CSVVGGLYNEQFF	TGCAGCGTTGTTGGCGGGTTATACAATGAGCAGTTCTTC
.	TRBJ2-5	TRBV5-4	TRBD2	CASSFGAGGPETQYF	TGTGCCAGCAGCTTTGGAGCGGGGGGGCCGGAGACCCAGTACTTC
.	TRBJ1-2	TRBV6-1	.	CASSERGQYGYTF	TGTGCCAGCAGTGAACGCGGTCAGTATGGCTACACCTTC
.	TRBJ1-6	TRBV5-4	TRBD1	CASSSKVTGDNSPLHF	TGTGCCAGCAGCTCAAAAGTGACAGGGGATAATTCACCCCTCCACTTT
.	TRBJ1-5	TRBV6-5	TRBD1	CASSTGTGFQPQHF	TGTGCCAGCAGTACGGGGACAGGGTTTCAGCCCCAGCATTTT
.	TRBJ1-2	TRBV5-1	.	CASSPSRQPGDGYTF	TGCGCCAGCAGCCCTAGCCGCCAACCTGGAGATGGCTACACCTTC
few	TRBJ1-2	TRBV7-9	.	CASSLVSYGYTF	TGTGCCAGCAGCTTAGTGAGTTATGGCTACACCTTC
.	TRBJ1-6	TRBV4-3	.	CASSQDPTGDYNSPLHF	TGCGCCAGCAGCCAAGATCCAACAGGCGATTATAATTCACCCCTCCACTTT
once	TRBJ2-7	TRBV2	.	CASSARDSYSYEQYF	TGTGCCAGCAGTGCCCGTGACAGTTATTCCTACGAGCAGTACTTC
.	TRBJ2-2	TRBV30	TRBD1	CAWSSRTGGYTGELFF	TGTGCCTGGAGTTCACGGACAGGGGGCTATACCGGGGAGCTGTTTTTT
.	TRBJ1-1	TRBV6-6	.	CASSYSTGGAEAFF	TGTGCCAGCAGTTACTCGACGGGGGGGGCTGAAGCTTTCTTT
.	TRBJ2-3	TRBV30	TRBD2	CAWRTSGGSDTQYF	TGTGCCTGGAGGACTAGCGGGGGGTCAGATACGCAGTATTTT
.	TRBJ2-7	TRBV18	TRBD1	CASSPNSTGNLYEQYF	TGTGCCAGCTCACCAAACTCGACAGGGAATCTCTACGAGCAGTACTTC
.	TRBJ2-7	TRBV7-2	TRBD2	CASSLAPAGGYEQYF	TGTGCCAGCAGCTTAGCGCCAGCGGGAGGTTACGAGCAGTACTTC
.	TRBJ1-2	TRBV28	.	CASSLGGARGYTF	TGTGCCAGCAGTTTGGGGGGGGCGCGAGGCTACACCTTC
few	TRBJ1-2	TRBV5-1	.	CASSPDRLYGYTF	TGCGCCAGCAGTCCTGACAGGCTCTATGGCTACACCTTC
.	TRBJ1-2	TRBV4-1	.	CASSQDEQGNTF	TGCGCCAGCAGCCAAGATGAACAGGGAAACACCTTC
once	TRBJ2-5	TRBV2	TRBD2	CASRPVTSAVRETQYF	TGTGCCAGCAGGCCGGTCACTAGCGCGGTCCGGGAGACCCAGTACTTC
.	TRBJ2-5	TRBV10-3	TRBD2	CAISERGRAETQYF	TGTGCCATCAGTGAGCGGGGGAGGGCAGAGACCCAGTACTTC
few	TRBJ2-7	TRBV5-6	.	CASSREYEQYF	TGTGCCAGCAGCCGGGAGTACGAGCAGTACTTC
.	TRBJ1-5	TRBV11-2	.	CASSLDYSNQPQHF	TGTGCCAGCAGCTTAGATTATAGCAATCAGCCCCAGCATTTT
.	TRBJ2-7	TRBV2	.	CASTEGGGGVNEQYF	TGTGCCAGCACCGAAGGGGGGGGCGGGGTTAACGAGCAGTACTTC
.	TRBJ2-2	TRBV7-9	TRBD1	CASSHYRDRNSGELFF	TGTGCCAGCAGCCATTACCGGGACAGAAACTCCGGGGAGCTGTTTTTT
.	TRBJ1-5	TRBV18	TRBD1	CASSGGQLNQPQHF	TGTGCCAGCTCAGGGGGACAGCTTAATCAGCCCCAGCATTTT
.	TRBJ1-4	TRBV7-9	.	CASSYYRAPNEKLFF	TGTGCCAGCAGCTACTACAGGGCGCCTAATGAAAAACTGTTTTTT
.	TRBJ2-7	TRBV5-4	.	CASSFQGTYEQYF	TGTGCCAGCAGCTTCCAGGGAACCTACGAGCAGTACTTC
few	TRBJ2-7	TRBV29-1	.	CSVVGPPGYEQYF	TGCAGCGTTGTCGGCCCCCCAGGCTACGAGCAGTACTTC
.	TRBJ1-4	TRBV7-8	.	CASSPQRGLVEKLFF	TGTGCCAGCAGCCCCCAAAGGGGGTTGGTAGAAAAACTGTTTTTT
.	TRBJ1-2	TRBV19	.	CASSKQGLSDGYTF	TGTGCCAGTAGTAAACAGGGTTTAAGTGATGGCTACACCTTC
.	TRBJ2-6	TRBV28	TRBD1	CASSLSRGPTGANVLTF	TGTGCCAGCAGTTTATCCAGGGGGCCTACTGGGGCCAACGTCCTGACTTTC
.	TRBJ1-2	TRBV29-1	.	CSVENRERYGYTF	TGCAGCGTTGAAAACAGGGAGCGCTATGGCTACACCTTC
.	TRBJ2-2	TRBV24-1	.	CATGGDTVYPAVTGELFF	TGTGCCACGGGGGGGGACACCGTATACCCAGCGGTCACCGGGGAGCTGTTTTTT
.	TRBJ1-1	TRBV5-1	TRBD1	CASSLPAGQEAFF	TGCGCCAGCAGCTTGCCGGCGGGACAGGAAGCTTTCTTT
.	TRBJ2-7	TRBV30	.	CAWSAGHEQYF	TGTGCCTGGAGTGCAGGGCACGAGCAGTACTTC
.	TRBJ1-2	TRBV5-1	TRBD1	CASSTGQGPYGYTF	TGCGCCAGCAGCACAGGACAGGGTCCCTATGGCTACACCTTC
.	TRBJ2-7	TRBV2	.	CASIPWQGGGYF	TGTGCCAGCATCCCTTGGCAGGGAGGTGGTTACTTC
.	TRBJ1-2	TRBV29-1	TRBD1	CSVDSGGYGGYTF	TGCAGCGTTGACTCAGGGGGCTACGGCGGCTACACCTTC
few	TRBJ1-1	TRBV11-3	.	CASSFHRAEAFF	TGTGCCAGCAGCTTTCACAGGGCCGAAGCTTTCTTT
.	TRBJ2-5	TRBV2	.	CASTYAVQETQYF	TGTGCCAGCACATACGCAGTCCAAGAGACCCAGTACTTC
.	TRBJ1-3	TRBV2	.	CASSVEGGQGNTIYF	TGTGCCAGCAGTGTTGAGGGGGGGCAAGGAAACACCATATATTTT
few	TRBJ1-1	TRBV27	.	CASSLSRFRRGRDTEAFF	TGTGCCAGCAGTTTATCCCGGTTTCGGAGGGGCAGGGACACTGAAGCTTTCTTT
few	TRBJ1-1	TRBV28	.	CASSSLTVADTEAFF	TGTGCCAGCAGTTCCTTGACAGTCGCGGACACTGAAGCTTTCTTT
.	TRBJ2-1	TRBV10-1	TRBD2	CASSVTSGGANEQFF	TGCGCCAGCAGTGTTACTAGCGGGGGGGCCAATGAGCAGTTCTTC
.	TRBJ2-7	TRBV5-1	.	CASSIGTSQSYEQYF	TGCGCCAGCAGCATAGGGACTTCCCAATCCTACGAGCAGTACTTC
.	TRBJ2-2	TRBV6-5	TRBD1	CASRGGQGGAGELFF	TGTGCCAGCAGGGGGGGACAGGGGGGCGCCGGGGAGCTGTTTTTT
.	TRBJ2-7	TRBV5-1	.	CASSSSSVGEQYF	TGCGCCAGCAGCTCCTCTAGCGTCGGCGAGCAGTACTTC
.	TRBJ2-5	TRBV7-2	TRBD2	CASSKRGHQETQYF	TGTGCCAGCAGTAAGCGGGGGCACCAAGAGACCCAGTACTTC
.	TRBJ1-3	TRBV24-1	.	CATSDPRHPSGNTIYF	TGTGCCACCAGTGACCCCCGACACCCCTCTGGAAACACCATATATTTT
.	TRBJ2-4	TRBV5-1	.	CASSYGLNLAKNIQYF	TGCGCCAGCAGCTACGGACTAAACCTAGCCAAAAACATTCAGTACTTC
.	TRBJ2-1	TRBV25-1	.	CASSGRGINEHSYNEQFF	TGTGCCAGCAGTGGCAGGGGTATCAACGAGCACTCCTACAATGAGCAGTTCTTC
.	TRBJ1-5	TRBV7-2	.	CASSPSTNQPQHF	TGTGCCAGCAGCCCGAGCACCAATCAGCCCCAGCATTTT
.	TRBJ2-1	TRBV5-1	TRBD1	CASRSDRGRDEQFF	TGCGCCAGCAGATCGGACAGGGGGAGGGATGAGCAGTTCTTC
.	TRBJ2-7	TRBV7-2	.	CASSLGGRYEQYF	TGTGCCAGCAGCTTAGGAGGGCGGTACGAGCAGTACTTC
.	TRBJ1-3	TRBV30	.	CAWSTGSSGNTIYF	TGTGCCTGGAGTACAGGAAGCTCTGGAAACACCATATATTTT